This T cell receptor (beta chain) stems from a study of T cell responses to AZD1222 COVID-19 vaccine. Study observations and caveats: Among spike-specific TCRs, nearly half reportedly target unmutated variant regions. Only after the peak T cell response were repertoires sampled. Only a handful of AZD1222 recipients, six or seven in all, had baseline seropositivity. Spike-spanning, vaccine-associated CD4 TCRs were dominant at 160-218 and 743-854.

Sequenced by immunoSEQ multiplex PCR; TCRdb stores in-frame clones only, minus some. This table holds about 92,000 clones, under 95% found once. Germline CDR1 PRHDT, CDR2 FYEKMQ (reference sequence). V was trimmed by 5 bases and J by 5 bases, leaving 27 bases between them. CDR3 length: 18 residues. With regard to this clone: Its target is not known.

The sequence came from an adult in good health. The sample here was peripheral blood, taken on day 0 of AZD1222 vaccination. The chain combines TRBV13 with TRBJ2-5; D possibly uses TRBD1 or TRBD2 (6 bases each). CDR3 in amino acids: CASSPQGGLEGIGETQYF. For the CDR3, the DNA is TGTGCCAGCAGCCCCCAAGGGGGGCTAGAAGGGATAGGTGAGACCCAGTACTTC.